This T cell receptor beta chain was retrieved from a study of blood T cell repertoires in COVID-19. Study in general: Whether acute or convalescent, the COVID-19 samples came from the United States, Italy and Spain. The analysed material was cDNA or gDNA that came from T cells, B-cell-depleted T cells, or PBMCs.

TCRdb's copy holds only in-frame clones and misses some; the assay was immunoSEQ multiplex PCR. The sample records roughly 100,000 clones, about nine tenths being singletons. Germline V gene sequence: CDR1 MDHEN, CDR2 SYDVKM. V was cut by 6 bases and J by 5 bases, with 13 bases left in between. The CDR3 contains 14 residues. This clone was picked up a small number of times. The chain links TRBV28 to TRBJ1-4; D perhaps matches TRBD1 (6 bases). The sequenced sample was peripheral blood. This sequence was found in a man between 50 and 59 years old with acute or convalescent COVID-19. As DNA, the CDR3 is TGTGCCAGCAGGAGGACAGAGCCCAATGAAAAACTGTTTTTT. Protein product: CASRRTEPNEKLFF.